This is a list of T cell receptor beta chains from one sample in a study of control samples from healthy donors and cancer patients. Produced via immunoSEQ multiplex PCR; TCRdb's table is partial and in-frame only. The data hold some 110,000 clones, with approximately 90% observed a single time. The material sequenced was PBMCs. These receptors originate from a woman between 50 and 59 years old with colorectal cancer. Each CDR3 is given with its conserved first and last residue.

j_call	v_call	cdr3_aa
TRBJ1-4	TRBV18	CASSPPGIAHEKLFF
TRBJ1-1	TRBV5-1	CASSLGGGSKTEAFF
TRBJ2-3	TRBV6-1	CASSVSHQGTSTDTQYF
TRBJ2-3	TRBV28	CASSSNTDTQYF
TRBJ2-1	TRBV5-1	CASSQAGGHNEQFF
TRBJ1-1	TRBV15	CATSSRQGGEAFF
TRBJ2-5	TRBV28	CASSFYPPGTGGEETQYF
TRBJ1-4	TRBV19	CASRGEATNEKLFF
TRBJ2-7	TRBV6-6	CASRAGNADYEQYF
TRBJ2-7	TRBV19	CASKDGRAGEQYF
TRBJ2-3	TRBV6-1	CASSAMRGAGTDTQYF
TRBJ2-7	TRBV20-1	CSAGAGTWQYF
TRBJ2-3	TRBV2	CASSEGPRRTQYF
TRBJ1-2	TRBV5-1	CASSPEPGQTYGYTF
TRBJ2-5	TRBV28	CASSLALAGSKTQYF
TRBJ2-3	TRBV25-1	CASSELLGGTDTQYF
TRBJ2-2	TRBV19	CASSLQKNTGELFF
TRBJ2-7	TRBV13	CASSSDYTGNEQYF
TRBJ2-7	TRBV28	CASSLSSEQYF
TRBJ2-7	TRBV25-1	CASEGSRGTGVNEQYF
TRBJ2-5	TRBV3-1/TRBV3-2	CASSPYGETQYF
TRBJ1-5	TRBV18	CASSPNQGSGQPQHF
TRBJ2-7	TRBV10-1	CASSDFRDRGSEQYF
TRBJ2-5	TRBV6-4	CAAQRAGAGETQYF
TRBJ2-5	TRBV19	CASSEGLAGEETQYF
TRBJ2-3	TRBV7-9	CASSLGGQGTDTQYF
TRBJ1-2	TRBV18	CASSPQGDWGQGYTF
TRBJ1-3	TRBV9	CASSLQGSSGNTIYF
TRBJ1-2	TRBV19	CASINPTQGTGYTF